The 23 T cell receptor beta chains in this list originate from one sample, sequenced in a study of molecular identifiers for immune sequencing clone quantification. TCRdb reprocessed the PCR reads via MiXCR and lists one record per CDR3 protein. The sample contains around 480,000 distinct CDR3 sequences, around a fifth of which appear only once. The sample consisted of naive CD8+ T cells from blood, with Jurkat cell RNA spiked in. Subset specified: FACS-sorted CD8+CD4-CCR7+CD45RA+ naive T cells. The receptor set was obtained from a human donor in good health. Some libraries in this study had Jurkat cell RNA spiked in.

A remark on this clonotype: A read error may be the cause here, since a much bigger clone is one base away. The chain has TRBV28 and TRBJ2-7, with unresolved D. This CDR3 is 14 amino acids long. Germline CDR1 MDHEN, CDR2 SYDVKM. DNA of the CDR3: TGTGCCAGCAGCATTAGTCCAAGCTCCTACGAGCAGCACTTC. Its translation: CASSISPSSYEQHF.

This clonotype appeared many times. The chain carries TRBV6-2 or TRBV6-3 and TRBJ1-1; D uncertain. CDR1 and CDR2 from the germline V gene are MNHEY and SVGEGT. CDR3 length: 12 residues. V lost 5 bases to trimming and J lost 3 bases, with 7 bases between them. CDR3 DNA: TGTGCCAGCAGTCAACCTGACACTGAAGCTTTCTTT. Translating gives CASSQPDTEAFF.

About this clonotype itself: With a much larger clone just one base away, this may be a read error. The J gene is TRBJ2-2, the V gene TRBV20-1, with 7 bases fitting TRBD2. The CDR3 covers 17 residues. CDR1 DFQATT and CDR2 SNEGSKA come from the germline V gene (reference sequence). The CDR3 loop reads CSASHYMGGSSTGELSF. The CDR3 region has the DNA TGCAGTGCTAGTCATTACATGGGGGGGAGTAGCACCGGGGAGCTGTCTTTT.

This clonotype turned up a few times. This may be a read error, as it is one base from a much larger clone. This chain uses TRBV28 with TRBJ2-4; D is undetermined. The CDR3 contains 16 residues. Germline CDR1 reads MDHEN; CDR2 reads SYDVKM. CDR3 coding DNA: TGTGCCGGCAGTGTCGGACGGAGCCTAGCCAAAAACATTCAGTACTTC. Translating gives CAGSVGRSLAKNIQYF. The full variable domain, with the rest looked up from reference TRBV28 and TRBJ2-4, is DVKVTQSSRYLVKRTGEKVFLECVQDMDHENMFWYRQDPGLGLRLIYFSYDVKMKEKGDIPEGYSVSREKKERFSLILESASTNQTSMYLCAGSVGRSLAKNIQYFGAGTRLSVL.

The rearrangement uses TRBV27 and TRBJ1-1; 7 bases map to TRBD1. The CDR3 covers 16 residues. Germline CDR1 is MNHEY and CDR2 is SMNVEV (reference sequence). The ends lost 4 bases at V and 0 bases at J; junction bases unmatched: 8. CDR3 sequence reads: CASSSLTGTMNTEAFF. The DNA for the CDR3 is TGTGCCAGCAGTTCCCTGACAGGGACCATGAACACTGAAGCTTTCTTT.

This clonotype was recorded many times. This chain connects TRBV9 to TRBJ2-5, with D perhaps TRBD1 or TRBD2 (5 bases each). The CDR3 has 15 residues. Trimming shortened V by 4 bases and J by 2 bases, and 15 bases separated the two germline ends. Germline V gives CDR1 SGDLS, CDR2 YYNGEE. The CDR3 DNA sequence: TGTGCCAGCAGCCCAGAGGGGTTCCTTCAAGAGACCCAGTACTTC. Translating it yields CASSPEGFLQETQYF. Combining the CDR3 with reference TRBV9 and TRBJ2-5 gives the whole variable domain DSGVTQTPKHLITATGQRVTLRCSPRSGDLSVYWYQQSLDQGLQFLIQYYNGEERAKGNILERFSAQQFPDLHSELNLSSLELGDSALYFCASSPEGFLQETQYFGPGTRLLVL.

This chain links TRBV7-9 with TRBJ2-1, with 9 positions matching TRBD2. The CDR3 loop spans 16 amino acids. Trimming removed 5 bases from V and 7 bases from J; junction bases left unmatched: 12. Germline V gene sequence: CDR1 SEHNR, CDR2 FQNEAQ (reference sequence). The CDR3 bases are TGTGCCAGCAGCCAAGGGGGCGGGAGGGCCGATAATGAGCAGTTCTTC. Amino acid sequence: CASSQGGGRADNEQFF.

This clonotype was counted only a few times. V usage is TRBV25-1 and J usage is TRBJ2-7; the D call may be TRBD1 or TRBD2 (5 bases each). Trimming removed 7 bases from V and 5 bases from J, with 15 bases in between. This CDR3 is built from 13 residues. Germline CDR1 and CDR2: MGHDK and SYGVNS. CDR3 sequence: CASTGPFDHEQYF. In DNA form, the CDR3 reads TGTGCCAGCACGGGACCTTTCGACCACGAGCAGTACTTC.

The sample holds a few counts of this clonotype. This chain links TRBV12-3 or TRBV12-4 with TRBJ2-5; a possible D gene is TRBD1 (5 bases). The ends were cut back, 8 bases at V and 5 bases at J, with 12 bases in the middle. There are 12 residues in the CDR3. CDR3 protein: CASSQGMETQYF. The CDR3, as DNA: TGTGCCAGCTCGCAGGGTATGGAGACCCAGTACTTC.

The sample holds a few counts of this clonotype. The rearrangement uses TRBV3-1 and TRBJ2-5; 9 nucleotides align to TRBD2. The germline V gene has CDR1 LGHDT and CDR2 YNNKEL (reference sequence). The trim removed 5 bases at V and 1 base at J, leaving 5 bases unmatched. The CDR3 runs to 15 residues. The CDR3 here is CASSERGDLQETQYF. The CDR3 DNA follows: TGTGCCAGCAGCGAGCGGGGGGACCTCCAAGAGACCCAGTACTTC.

This clonotype showed up many times. This chain joins TRBV3-1 and TRBJ2-3; D is unclear. Germline-derived CDR1 and CDR2 are LGHDT and YNNKEL (reference sequence). This CDR3 is 15 amino acids long. Trimming stripped 1 base from V and 6 bases from J, with 14 bases between. CDR3 coding DNA: TGTGCCAGCAGCCAAGCTCTCGATAGGGCCGATACGCAGTATTTT. It encodes CASSQALDRADTQYF.

This clonotype was detected ten times or more. The chain links TRBV11-2 to TRBJ1-2; TRBD1 matches at 7 bases. The germline CDR1 and CDR2 sequences are SGHAT and FQNNGV. The ends lost 1 base at V and 6 bases at J; junction bases unmatched: 5. CDR3 length: 14 amino acids. In DNA form, the CDR3 reads TGTGCCAGCAGCTTAGTAGGGGGCAGCGATGGCTACACCTTC. As protein: CASSLVGGSDGYTF.

The chain recombines TRBV7-9 with TRBJ2-5, with D possibly being TRBD2 (5 bases). V lost 0 bases and J lost 7, with 15 bases in between. CDR1 and CDR2 (germline): SEHNR, FQNEAQ (reference sequence). The CDR3 is 15 residues long. The CDR3 sequence: CASSLAREIGGTQYF. DNA of the CDR3: TGTGCCAGCAGCTTAGCGAGGGAAATAGGAGGGACCCAGTACTTC.

A remark on this clonotype: This may arise from a read error, as a much more abundant clone is one base away. This CDR3 fails to terminate in the conserved phenylalanine or tryptophan, so it likely reflects a read error. The chain couples TRBV7-8 to TRBJ1-5; D is ambiguous. CDR1 and CDR2 (germline): SGHVS, FQNEAQ. CDR3 size: 15 residues. Deletions cut 4 bases from V and 0 bases from J, with 10 bases between. The CDR3 spells CASSSRTYSNQPQHL. CDR3 in DNA: TGTGCCAGCAGCTCTAGAACGTATAGCAATCAGCCCCAGCATCTT.

The chain has TRBV7-9 and TRBJ2-3, with unresolved D. The V gene lost 0 bases and the J gene lost 7 bases, with 8 bases spanning the gap. CDR3 length: 13 residues. The germline V gene encodes CDR1 SEHNR and CDR2 FQNEAQ (reference sequence). The CDR3 loop is CASSLAGDNTQYF. Written as DNA, the CDR3 is TGTGCCAGCAGCTTAGCGGGTGATAATACGCAGTATTTT. The full variable domain, its missing parts supplied by reference TRBV7-9 and TRBJ2-3, is DTGVSQNPRHKITKRGQNVTFRCDPISEHNRLYWYRQTLGQGPEFLTYFQNEAQLEKSRLLSDRFSAERPKGSFSTLEIQRTEQGDSAMYLCASSLAGDNTQYFGPGTRLTVL.

The gene calls are TRBV7-9 and TRBJ1-4, with D hard to call. The CDR3 contains 15 residues. Looked up from germline, CDR1 is SEHNR and CDR2 is FQNEAQ (reference sequence). The V and J ends lost 5 bases and 8 bases respectively, with 18 bases between them. This CDR3 reads CASSLIFAGREKLFF. The DNA for the CDR3 is TGTGCCAGCAGCCTAATATTCGCAGGTCGGGAAAAACTGTTTTTT.

The chain joins TRBV12-3 or TRBV12-4 to TRBJ2-1; TRBD1 or TRBD2 may be the D gene (5 bases each). CDR3 size: 15 residues. Trimming removed 6 bases from V and 2 bases from J, with 14 bases in between. The CDR3 sequence is CASSLWDLTYNEQFF. CDR3 coding DNA: TGTGCCAGCAGCTTGTGGGACCTCACCTACAATGAGCAGTTCTTC.

In this sample, this clonotype turned up many times. The J gene is TRBJ2-5, the V gene TRBV11-2; 7 bases align to TRBD2. Germline trimming cut 3 bases from V and 2 bases from J; bases unmatched to any gene: 6. The length of the CDR3 is 15 residues. CDR1 and CDR2 from the germline V gene are SGHAT and FQNNGV. DNA for the CDR3: TGTGCCAGCAGCTTGACGGGCGGGGGACAAGAGACCCAGTACTTC. Protein: CASSLTGGGQETQYF. The full variable domain, completed using reference TRBV11-2 and TRBJ2-5, is EAGVAQSPRYKIIEKRQSVAFWCNPISGHATLYWYQQILGQGPKLLIQFQNNGVVDDSQLPKDRFSAERLKGVDSTLKIQPAKLEDSAVYLCASSLTGGGQETQYFGPGTRLLVL.

This clonotype has a count of ten or more. The chain uses TRBV7-9 and TRBJ1-6; D gene unclear. Germline V gives CDR1 SEHNR, CDR2 FQNEAQ (reference sequence). There are 14 residues in the CDR3. V lost 1 base to trimming and J lost 9 bases, with 10 bases between them. CDR3 sequence (DNA): TGTGCCAGCAGCTTAGGTCAGGACGGTTCACCCCTCCACTTT. Translating gives CASSLGQDGSPLHF.

This clonotype has a count of ten or more. The chain joins TRBV29-1 to TRBJ2-5; 9 bases align to TRBD1. The length of the CDR3 is 14 residues. Germline V CDR1 and CDR2: SQVTM, ANQGSEA. V was clipped by 5 bases and J by 5 bases; unmatched bases: 9. The DNA of the CDR3 is TGCAGCGTTACTCCACAGGGGGCCGGGGAGACCCAGTACTTC. It translates to CSVTPQGAGETQYF.

CDR3 residues: CASSYDRAVNTEAFF. DNA of the CDR3: TGTGCCAGCAGTTACGATAGGGCAGTCAACACTGAAGCTTTCTTT. The rearrangement links TRBV6-6 to TRBJ1-1; D is unclear. The CDR3 is 15 residues long. Germline-derived CDR1 and CDR2 are MNHNY and SVGAGI (reference sequence). V dropped 2 bases and J dropped 2 bases, with 12 bases sitting between them.

For this clonotype: A much larger clone lies a single base off, so this may be a read error. V is TRBV5-3 and J is TRBJ2-2; possible D gene TRBD2, 5 bases. TRBV5-3 counts as an open reading frame of uncertain function. The CDR3 totals 14 residues. CDR3 amino acids: CASSLSDNAGEPFF. The DNA of the CDR3 is TGTGCCAGCAGCTTGTCGGATAACGCCGGGGAGCCGTTTTTT.

This clonotype has at least ten counts. This chain joins TRBV27 and TRBJ2-3; 8 bases agree with TRBD1. The CDR3 is 14 amino acids. The trim removed 5 bases at V and 5 bases at J, leaving 6 bases unmatched. CDR1 is MNHEY and CDR2 is SMNVEV in the germline V gene (reference sequence). The CDR3 reads CASSLSGQGDTQYF. CDR3 nucleotides: TGTGCCAGCAGTCTCTCCGGACAGGGAGATACGCAGTATTTT.